These 20 T cell receptor beta chains were sequenced from one sample in a study of tumor-infiltrating lymphocytes in primary liver carcinoma. It was unsorted whole blood that yielded blood RNA, and germline DNA was also extracted. The investigators made TCR beta cDNA from approximately 510 ng total RNA, using a constant-region primer. Construction of TCR beta libraries relied on three successive nested multiplex PCR rounds employing slightly modified ARM-PCR. With TRBV1-TRBV30 forward primers and a C-beta reverse primer, the first two PCR rounds were run for about 10 cycles each. From the multiplex PCR reads, TCRdb called clonotypes with MiXCR, one entry per CDR3 protein. The repertoire has 250,000 to 400,000 distinct CDR3 sequences, more than 55% of them found once; the top ten carry 9% to 10%. Input material: peripheral blood. All receptors come from a man aged 40-49 years with primary liver carcinoma and hepatitis B virus infection.

This clonotype appeared many times. The chain employs TRBV6-2 or TRBV6-3 and TRBJ2-7; TRBD1 agrees at 10 bases. The germline V gene encodes CDR1 MNHEY and CDR2 SVGEGT. After removal of 2 bases from V and 4 bases from J, the junction contained 8 bases not matched to a gene. This CDR3 is built from 16 residues. CDR3 bases: TGTGCCAGCAGTTACGGGCCCCGGGACAGGGGATACGAGCAGTACTTC. This sequence encodes CASSYGPRDRGYEQYF.

This clonotype was found many times. The V call is TRBV12-3 or TRBV12-4, the J call TRBJ2-5; possibly TRBD2 for D (5 bases). The CDR3 loop spans 13 amino acids. V shed 4 bases and J shed 5 bases, with 11 bases lying between them. CDR3 coding DNA: TGTGCCAGCAGTTCCTCTAGCTTTGAGACCCAGTACTTC. This encodes CASSSSSFETQYF.

The chain employs TRBV10-2 and TRBJ2-5, with D perhaps given as TRBD1 or TRBD2 (5 bases each). V dropped 4 bases and J dropped 9 bases, with 15 bases sitting between them. The CDR3 extends over 13 amino acids. CDR1 is WSHSY and CDR2 is SAAADI in the germline V gene. Here the CDR3 reads CASSGRGPGAQYF. CDR3 sequence (DNA): TGCGCCAGCAGTGGCCGGGGCCCCGGGGCCCAGTACTTC.

This clonotype was found once. A much bigger clone sits one base away, suggesting this may be a read error. The CDR3 ends on some other residue instead of the conserved phenylalanine or tryptophan, so this is likely a read error. The chain carries TRBV6-1 and TRBJ2-5, with 7 bases fitting TRBD2. V lost 10 bases, J lost 2 bases, and 13 bases stayed unmatched. The CDR3 contains 15 residues. Germline lookup yields CDR1 MNHNS and CDR2 SASEGT. The CDR3 region is CAIKARTRRQETQYV. The CDR3 coding sequence is TGTGCCATTAAAGCCCGGACTAGAAGGCAAGAGACCCAGTACGTC.

On this clonotype: The CDR3 does not end in the conserved phenylalanine or tryptophan, so this is likely a read error. CDR3 in DNA: TGTCCCAGCAGTGAAGCGTGGGGGGCCAACGTCCTGACTCTC. It encodes CPSSEAWGANVLTL. The genes are TRBV12-3 or TRBV12-4 and TRBJ2-6; no definite D call. The CDR3 length is 14 residues.

V is TRBV4-2 and J is TRBJ2-1; 10 bases are a match to TRBD2. V lost 10 bases to trimming and J lost 5 bases; unmatched junction nucleotides: 17. This CDR3 is 17 amino acids long. The germline CDR1 and CDR2 sequences are LGHNA and YNFKEQ. CDR3 protein: CANNQEPGLAGDNEQFF. CDR3 sequence (DNA): TGTGCCAACAACCAAGAGCCTGGGCTAGCGGGAGACAATGAGCAGTTCTTC.

In its sample, this clonotype was seen many times. This chain links TRBV29-1 with TRBJ2-1, with TRBD2 matching 8 bases. The V gene's germline CDR1 is SQVTM and CDR2 ANQGSEA. This CDR3 region has 13 residues. The V and J ends lost 8 bases and 9 bases, in that order; junction bases with no gene match: 12. The CDR3 DNA is TGCAGCTTCGCGGCCCTCAGCGGGAGTGAGCAGTTCTTC. This gives the protein CSFAALSGSEQFF.

Ten or more counts support this clonotype. This sequence joins TRBV29-1 and TRBJ1-5, with 9 positions matching TRBD1. The J segment lost 3 bases and the V segment lost 8 bases, leaving 8 bases of the junction unmatched. From germline, CDR1 is SQVTM and CDR2 ANQGSEA. The CDR3 has 14 residues. The CDR3 DNA sequence: TGCAGCTACTCGACAGGGGGGAACAATCAGCCCCAGCATTTT. Encoded protein: CSYSTGGNNQPQHF.

Turning to this clonotype: One end of the junction fails to match germline, which may point to a read error. The chain recombines TRBV6-6 with TRBJ2-7, with 8 bases lining up with TRBD2. Germline loops: CDR1 MNHNY, CDR2 SVGAGI (reference sequence). The CDR3 spans 14 residues. The CDR3 loop is CANSSSSGAYGQYF. In DNA form, the CDR3 reads TGTGCCAACAGTTCGAGTAGCGGGGCTTACGGGCAGTACTTC.

The chain is built from TRBV12-3 or TRBV12-4 and TRBJ1-5; D possibly corresponds to TRBD1 (6 bases). The length of the CDR3 is 14 residues. V lost 5 bases and J lost 4, with 12 bases in between. Here the CDR3 reads CASSPVGQNQPQHF. CDR3 nucleotide sequence: TGTGCCAGCAGTCCCGTAGGACAGAATCAGCCCCAGCATTTT.

Concerning this clonotype itself: Relative to the germline gene, one junction end is altered; a read error may explain this. V gene TRBV6-1 combines with J gene TRBJ2-7, with a tentative D call TRBD1 (5 bases). The CDR3 contains 13 residues. Per the germline V gene, CDR1 is MNHNS and CDR2 is SASEGT. The CDR3 here is CVSSRQPRYEQYF. DNA of the CDR3: TGTGTCAGCAGTAGACAGCCCCGATACGAGCAGTACTTC.

With respect to this clonotype: With a much larger clone just one base away, this may be a read error. This CDR3 is CASGQTVNLSGRDEQFF. The CDR3 nucleotides are TGCGCCAGCGGCCAGACGGTTAATCTTAGCGGGAGAGATGAGCAGTTCTTC. This sequence joins TRBV4-3 and TRBJ2-1; TRBD2 agrees at 9 bases. The CDR3 covers 17 residues. Germline V gene data show CDR1 as LGHNA and CDR2 as YSLEER.

The rearrangement uses TRBV11-3 and TRBJ2-7; 9 bases line up with TRBD1. This CDR3 region has 14 residues. V trimming: 10 bases; J trimming: 7 bases; junction bases outside the gene matches: 14. CDR1 and CDR2 from the germline V gene are SGHNT and YENEEA. Here the CDR3 DNA reads TGTGCCACTCGACAGGGGGTGACTTCCCATGAGCAGTACTTC. Protein: CATRQGVTSHEQYF.

A word on this clonotype: A much larger clonotype is one base distant, so this may be a read error. The J gene is TRBJ2-1, the V gene TRBV10-2; unclear D gene. The CDR3 runs 15 residues. Looked up from germline, CDR1 is WSHSY and CDR2 is SAAADI. The CDR3 nucleotides read TGCGCCAGCAATGAGGCCCTGAGCTCCTGCAATGAGCAGTTCTTC. It is translated as CASNEALSSCNEQFF.

As for this clonotype: Here the CDR3 omits its conserved ending phenylalanine or tryptophan, so a read error is the likely source. The genes are TRBV12-3 or TRBV12-4 and TRBJ2-7, with D uncertain. The V gene lost 6 bases and the J gene lost 6 bases, with 24 bases spanning the gap. This CDR3 is 16 amino acids long. For the CDR3, the DNA is TGTGCCAGCAGCTTGACAAGGGATTCCTCGCTAGTCGAGCAGTACATC. Amino acids: CASSLTRDSSLVEQYI.

The V call is TRBV30, the J call TRBJ1-2; 8 nucleotides line up with TRBD1. Germline V gene data show CDR1 as GTSNPN and CDR2 as SVGIG (reference sequence). The J segment lost 9 bases and the V segment lost 8 bases, leaving 11 bases of the junction unmatched. The CDR3 covers 12 residues. The CDR3 DNA follows: TGTGCCCGGACCTGGGACAGGCTCAGCTACACCTTC. This sequence encodes CARTWDRLSYTF.

This clonotype was recorded at least ten times. The CDR3 reads CASSLPAANTEAFF. CDR3 nucleotides: TGTGCCAGCAGCTTGCCAGCCGCGAACACTGAAGCTTTCTTT. The rearrangement links TRBV5-5 to TRBJ1-1; D remains unclear. With 1 base removed from V and 1 base from J, the gap between germline ends came to 8 bases. This CDR3 has 14 residues. CDR1 SGHKS and CDR2 YYEKEE come from the germline V gene (reference sequence).

The gene calls are TRBV6-5 and TRBJ2-2; D may be TRBD2 (6 bases). CDR1 MNHEY and CDR2 SVGAGI come from the germline V gene. Trimming pared 10 bases from V and 9 bases from J, leaving 21 bases between. CDR3 length: 14 residues. Here the CDR3 reads CATYSGLITRELFF. CDR3 DNA: TGTGCCACTTACTCCGGACTAATTACCAGGGAGCTGTTTTTT.

This clonotype was picked up many times. The genes are TRBV6-1 and TRBJ1-1; TRBD1 is a possible D gene (5 bases). CDR1 is MNHNS, CDR2 SASEGT, per germline. V was shortened by 5 bases and J by 5 bases, with 18 bases between the two germline ends. This CDR3 region has 15 residues. CDR3 region: CASSPMSGSRTEAFF. CDR3 in DNA: TGTGCCAGCAGTCCTATGTCAGGGAGTAGGACTGAAGCTTTCTTT.

Details on this clonotype: A much larger clonotype is one base distant, so this may be a read error. The V call is TRBV6-1, the J call TRBJ2-2; a weak D match, TRBD1 (6 bases). Germline V gene sequence: CDR1 MNHNS, CDR2 SASEGT. The CDR3 contains 15 residues. CDR3 sequence (DNA): TGTGCCAGCAGGAACAACAGGGAATACACCTGGGAGCTGTTTTTT. It encodes CASRNNREYTWELFF.